Listed here are 22 T cell receptor beta chains from one sample, sequenced in a study of tumor-infiltrating lymphocytes in oesophageal squamous cell carcinoma. MiXCR, applied by TCRdb to the reads, yields one record per CDR3 protein. In the table there are about 12,000 distinct CDR3 sequences, around 60% of which are singletons. The material sequenced was blood. The receptors were gathered from a female donor with esophageal squamous cell carcinoma.

This clonotype showed up many times. The J gene is TRBJ1-5, the V gene TRBV5-1; D is ambiguous. The CDR3 runs to 15 residues. CDR1 is SGHRS, CDR2 YFSETQ, per germline. Trimming took off 0 bases at V and 1 base at J, with 8 bases between the two ends. The CDR3 coding sequence is TGCGCCAGCAGCTTGGACGGGTTGAGCAATCAGCCCCAGCATTTT. The encoded protein is CASSLDGLSNQPQHF.

The V gene is TRBV7-2, the J gene TRBJ2-1, with D unresolved. The J call is uncertain, as TRBJ2-7 better fits the DNA end. Germline-derived CDR1 and CDR2 are SGHTA and FQGNSA. The CDR3 consists of 14 residues. CDR3 DNA: TGTGCCAGCAGCTTAGGAGTGTTTGGGTACGAGCAGTACTTC. Encoded protein: CASSLGVFGYEQYF.

This clonotype was seen only a few times. The chain carries TRBV7-2 and TRBJ2-3; 8 bases align to TRBD2. The CDR3 runs 15 residues. Germline assignment: CDR1 SGHTA and CDR2 FQGNSA. Germline trimming cut 1 base from V and 5 bases from J; bases unmatched to any gene: 5. The CDR3 protein is CASSLDGRGVDTQYF. CDR3 bases: TGTGCCAGCAGCTTAGACGGGAGGGGGGTAGATACGCAGTATTTT.

This clonotype was detected only once. The V and J genes are TRBV28 and TRBJ1-1, with TRBD1 matching 7 bases. In germline, CDR1 is MDHEN, CDR2 SYDVKM. The CDR3 runs to 12 residues. CDR3 sequence (DNA): TGTGGCACGGGCAGGGGGGTCACTGAAGCTTTCTTT. It codes for CGTGRGVTEAFF.

V is TRBV6-1 and J is TRBJ2-5, with 7 nucleotides matching TRBD2. TRBJ2-1 explains the end of the DNA better; the J call may be wrong. Per germline, CDR1 MNHNS and CDR2 SASEGT. CDR3 size: 15 residues. The CDR3 loop reads CASSESGGLVREQFF. In DNA, the CDR3 is TGTGCCAGCAGTGAATCAGGTGGACTAGTTCGTGAGCAGTTCTTC.

The chain recombines TRBV7-8 with TRBJ2-5, with no clear D. The J call is doubtful: the DNA matches TRBJ2-7 better. Germline assignment: CDR1 SGHVS and CDR2 FQNEAQ. The CDR3 runs to 13 residues. CDR3 loop: CASSFDDTYEQYF. The CDR3 nucleotides are TGTGCCAGCAGCTTCGACGACACCTACGAGCAGTACTTC.

This clonotype has more than one count but fewer than ten. This rearrangement joins TRBV7-3 to TRBJ2-7; TRBD1 aligns across 8 bases. The closer fit of TRBJ2-5 to the DNA end suggests the J call may be wrong. In germline, CDR1 is SGHTA, CDR2 FQGTGA. The CDR3 contains 14 residues. CDR3 in amino acids: CASSFRGQGETQYF. The CDR3 region has the DNA TGTGCCAGCAGCTTCAGGGGGCAGGGAGAGACCCAGTACTTC.

V usage is TRBV11-3 and J usage is TRBJ2-5, with unresolved D. The CDR3 is 12 residues long. Germline V gives CDR1 SGHNT, CDR2 YENEEA. V dropped 3 bases and J dropped 7 bases, with 9 bases sitting between them. CDR3 nucleotide sequence: TGTGCCAGCAGCTTCGACGGCGGGACCCAGTACTTC. It codes for CASSFDGGTQYF.

This clonotype is medium-sized within its sample. The V and J genes are TRBV28 and TRBJ2-7; 9 bases align to TRBD2. CDR1 is MDHEN and CDR2 is SYDVKM in the germline V gene. This CDR3 contains 15 residues. The ends lost 7 bases at V and 0 bases at J; junction bases unmatched: 7. The CDR3 sequence is CASMLGLAPSYEQYF. The CDR3 coding sequence is TGTGCCAGCATGCTCGGACTAGCGCCCTCCTACGAGCAGTACTTC.

The chain uses TRBV7-3 and TRBJ2-2, with 9 bases fitting TRBD1. Per the germline V gene, CDR1 is SGHTA and CDR2 is FQGTGA. The CDR3 covers 14 residues. V lost 7 bases to trimming and J lost 8 bases; unmatched junction nucleotides: 8. CDR3 residues: CASTRDRASGELFF. The CDR3, as DNA: TGTGCCAGCACGAGGGACAGGGCTTCGGGGGAGCTGTTTTTT.

With respect to this clonotype: Being one base from a much bigger clone, this may be a read error. V is TRBV14 and J is TRBJ2-4, with 12 nucleotides matching TRBD2. Looked up from germline, CDR1 is SGHDN and CDR2 is FVKESK. This CDR3 has 16 residues. The V gene end was trimmed by 0 bases and the J gene end by 13 bases; junction bases not matched to a gene: 10. The CDR3: CASSQEGLAGRIEQYF. In DNA form, the CDR3 reads TGTGCCAGCAGCCAAGAAGGACTAGCGGGAAGGATTGAGCAGTACTTC. Using reference TRBV14 and TRBJ2-4 for the parts outside the CDR3, the full variable domain is EAGVTQFPSHSVIEKGQTVTLRCDPISGHDNLYWYRRVMGKEIKFLLHFVKESKQDESGMPNNRFLAERTGGTYSTLKVQPAELEDSGVYFCASSQEGLAGRIEQYFGAGTRLSVL.

V and J are TRBV7-6 and TRBJ2-3; possible D gene TRBD1, 5 bases. Germline assignment: CDR1 SGHVS and CDR2 FNYEAQ. V gave up 3 bases and J gave up 0 bases, with 7 bases separating them. This CDR3 is 14 amino acids long. CDR3 coding DNA: TGTGCCAGCAGCTTGGCAGGGAGCACAGATACGCAGTATTTT. Its translation is CASSLAGSTDTQYF.

By share, this clonotype ranks as medium-sized (0.01 to 0.1%). The chain couples TRBV5-4 to TRBJ2-7; 8 nucleotides align to TRBD2. Germline V gene lookup returns CDR1 SGHNT and CDR2 YYREEE (reference sequence). J gave up 2 bases and V 0 bases, and 4 bases lay outside the gene matches. This CDR3 spans 15 amino acids. CDR3 bases: TGTGCCAGCAGCTTGGGTACAGCGGGAGCCTACGAGCAGTACTTC. It specifies CASSLGTAGAYEQYF.

The chain couples TRBV5-1 to TRBJ2-1; 13 bases fit TRBD2. Germline CDR1 SGHRS, CDR2 YFSETQ. Unmatched junction bases numbered 6, after V lost 4 bases and J lost 8 bases. CDR3 size: 15 residues. CDR3 DNA sequence: TGCGCCAGCAGCGGTGGACTAGCGGGGGTCGATGAGCAGTTCTTC. This sequence encodes CASSGGLAGVDEQFF.

V usage is TRBV7-6 and J usage is TRBJ2-1; 12 nucleotides agree with TRBD2. With V trimmed by 8 bases and J by 0 bases, 14 bases remained unmatched. CDR3 length equals 19 residues. Germline V lookup: CDR1 SGHVS, CDR2 FNYEAQ. CDR3 in amino acids: CASGQRTSGDYSSYNEQFF. The DNA for the CDR3 is TGTGCCAGCGGCCAGAGGACTAGCGGGGACTACTCCTCCTACAATGAGCAGTTCTTC.

This clonotype was seen more than once but under ten times. The rearrangement uses TRBV7-2 and TRBJ2-7; D unresolved. Germline V gives CDR1 SGHTA, CDR2 FQGNSA. V gave up 1 base and J gave up 4 bases, with 14 bases separating them. The CDR3 runs 15 residues. The CDR3 reads CASSLDSPPLYEQYF. DNA of the CDR3: TGTGCCAGCAGCTTAGACAGCCCACCACTATACGAGCAGTACTTC.

The CDR3 spells CASSAGTSGRYEQYF. The CDR3 DNA is TGTGCCAGCAGCGCCGGGACTAGCGGGAGATACGAGCAGTACTTC. This rearrangement joins TRBV7-2 to TRBJ2-5; TRBD2 aligns across 14 bases. The tail of the sequence fits TRBJ2-7 better, so the J call may be wrong. This CDR3 has 15 amino acids. Germline V gene sequence: CDR1 SGHTA, CDR2 FQGNSA.

The chain carries TRBV7-8 and TRBJ2-3; 8 positions agree with TRBD2. From germline, CDR1 is SGHVS and CDR2 FQNEAQ. The CDR3 is 16 amino acids. Trimming took 3 bases from V and 5 from J; bases not matched to a gene: 10. The CDR3 loop reads CASSLPGGAFGDTQYF. Here the CDR3 DNA reads TGTGCCAGCAGCTTGCCCGGGGGGGCATTCGGAGATACGCAGTATTTT.

The chain has TRBV6-1 and TRBJ2-3, with 9 positions matching TRBD2. The last part of the DNA fits TRBJ2-7 better; the J call may be wrong. CDR3 length: 15 residues. Germline lookup yields CDR1 MNHNS and CDR2 SASEGT. In DNA, the CDR3 is TGTGCCAGCAGCTGGGAGGTAGCGGGAGTGTACGAGCAGTACTTC. This sequence encodes CASSWEVAGVYEQYF.

The chain uses TRBV12-3 or TRBV12-4 and TRBJ2-3, with TRBD2 matching over 10 bases. J was trimmed by 4 bases and V by 6 bases; bases with no gene match: 7. This CDR3 region has 15 residues. The CDR3 protein is CASSGIAGGADTQYF. In nucleotides, the CDR3 is TGTGCCAGCAGCGGGATAGCGGGAGGAGCAGATACGCAGTATTTT.

The CDR3 sequence: CASSSTSDYTDTQYF. CDR3 sequence (DNA): TGTGCCAGCAGCTCCACTAGTGACTACACAGATACGCAGTATTTT. The J gene is TRBJ2-3, the V gene TRBV28, with D possibly matching TRBD2 (5 bases). The V gene's germline CDR1 is MDHEN and CDR2 SYDVKM. The CDR3 runs to 15 residues. V was trimmed by 6 bases and J by 2 bases, leaving 15 bases between them.

The sample holds many counts of this clonotype. V gene TRBV4-1 combines with J gene TRBJ2-4, with a tentative D call TRBD2 (5 bases). CDR1 and CDR2 (germline): MGHRA, YSYEKL. CDR3 length equals 14 residues. Between the trimmed V and J ends, which lost 1 base and 13 bases, there was a span of 17 bases. In DNA form, the CDR3 reads TGCGCCAGCAGCCAAGCGGCTGAGGGCGTCGGGCAGTACTTC. Translating gives CASSQAAEGVGQYF.